This TCR beta chain was identified during a study of blood T cells in healthy people across ages. Study-wide points: Long-lived donors exceeded aged donors in naive CD4+ cells and diversity.

The second PCR ran about 6 to 12 cycles with a sample-barcoded 5' primer and J-beta primers. MiXCR was run by TCRdb on the 5' RACE reads, yielding one entry per CDR3 protein. The sample has about 900,000 distinct CDR3 sequences, roughly 48% seen once. This clonotype appeared a single time. The antigen is not known. The germline V and J ends were trimmed by 5 bases and 8 bases, with 17 bases remaining between them. The germline V gene has CDR1 KGHDR and CDR2 SFDVKD. CDR3 length: 14 amino acids. This sequence was found in a man aged 30 to 39 in good health. Sequenced: blood. This chain links TRBV24-1 with TRBJ1-2; D uncertain. The CDR3 coding sequence is TGTGCCACCAGTGGGATGGGTCGTGCTGGGGGCTACACCTTC. Amino acid sequence: CATSGMGRAGGYTF.